A selection of T cell receptor beta chains follows, all from one sample in a study of cytomegalovirus exposure and HLA in healthy donors. The assay was immunoSEQ multiplex PCR, and TCRdb's table has in-frame clones only and misses some. The sample contains more than 85,000 clones, 89% of which appear only once. Material: PBMCs. All receptors derive from a young woman in good health and CMV-seronegative. Both conserved end residues are part of each CDR3. A D gene is named only where the DNA matches it firmly. Expanded clones are given a class, and other clones once, few, many or no size at all.

TRBV30	TRBJ2-7	-	-	TGTGCCTGGGACAGTGGATCCTACGAGCAGTACTTC	CAWDSGSYEQYF
TRBV5-5	TRBJ2-5	-	-	TGTGCCAGCAGCTTTCCAGGGGTCGAAGAGACCCAGTACTTC	CASSFPGVEETQYF
TRBV6-5	TRBJ1-2	-	-	TGTGCCAGCAGGATTACAGGGCGTGGATATGGCTACACCTTC	CASRITGRGYGYTF
TRBV4-2	TRBJ1-2	TRBD1	once	TGTGCCAGCAGCCAATTCAGGACAGGGGCGGGCTATGGCTACACCTTC	CASSQFRTGAGYGYTF
TRBV4-3	TRBJ2-5	TRBD1	-	TGCGCCAGCAGCCAAGGGACAGGGGGCCAAGAGACCCAGTACTTC	CASSQGTGGQETQYF
TRBV6-6	TRBJ1-4	-	-	TGTGCCAGCATCCAGGGTGCTACTAATGAAAAACTGTTTTTT	CASIQGATNEKLFF
TRBV11-1	TRBJ2-6	-	once	TGTGCCAGCAGCTCCCGGGCTGGGGCCAACGTCCTGACTTTC	CASSSRAGANVLTF
TRBV7-3	TRBJ2-3	TRBD1	-	TGTGCCAGCAGCTTAACCCCCCCCGGGACAGGGTCTCATGATACGCAGTATTTT	CASSLTPPGTGSHDTQYF
TRBV28	TRBJ1-5	-	-	TGTGCCAGCAGTTTATATGCACGCTATAGCAATCAGCCCCAGCATTTT	CASSLYARYSNQPQHF
TRBV30	TRBJ1-1	-	many	TGTGCCTGGAGTCTGGCGGATAACACTGAAGCTTTCTTT	CAWSLADNTEAFF
TRBV28	TRBJ1-2	TRBD1	-	TGTGCCAGCAGTTTGGTGTCGGACAGGGGGCGAAAGGGCTACACCTTC	CASSLVSDRGRKGYTF
TRBV6-5	TRBJ1-2	-	-	TGTGCCAGCAGTTTGGGGACAACGAACTATGGCTACACCTTC	CASSLGTTNYGYTF
TRBV28	TRBJ1-5	-	-	TGTGCCAGCAGTTTGGGCAGGGTTGGCAATCAGCCCCAGCATTTT	CASSLGRVGNQPQHF
TRBV27	TRBJ2-1	TRBD2	-	TGTGCCAGCAGCTCTAGCGGCTCCTTCCTTGAAAGCTCCTACAATGAGCAGTTCTTC	CASSSSGSFLESSYNEQFF
TRBV19	TRBJ2-7	TRBD2	-	TGTGCCAGTAGTTCGACAGGGAGGACTAGCGGGAAGAGCTCCTACGAGCAGTACTTC	CASSSTGRTSGKSSYEQYF
TRBV30	TRBJ1-1	TRBD1	-	TGTGCCTGTCACAGGGGGGCGCGGACTGAAGCTTTCTTT	CACHRGARTEAFF
TRBV6-5	TRBJ2-4	-	-	TGTGCCAGCAGGCAGGGTATCAAAAACATTCAGTACTTC	CASRQGIKNIQYF
TRBV10-1	TRBJ2-3	-	-	TGCGCCAGCACCTCTAGACCCTCTCGCCCGCAGTATTTT	CASTSRPSRPQYF
TRBV4-3	TRBJ2-4	TRBD1	-	TGCGCCAGCAGCCCTTCATGGACAGGGTGGAACATTCAGTACTTC	CASSPSWTGWNIQYF
TRBV7-8	TRBJ2-1	-	-	TGTGCCAGCAGCTTAGCGCGGGGATCCCTAACCTACAATGAGCAGTTCTTC	CASSLARGSLTYNEQFF
TRBV7-8	TRBJ1-3	-	-	TGTGCCAGCAGCTCCCGGCGGGGGGTGGATGGAAACACCATATATTTT	CASSSRRGVDGNTIYF
TRBV5-6	TRBJ2-7	TRBD1	-	TGTGCCAGCAGCTTGGGCCCCGGGACAGGGAGCTCCTACGAGCAGTACTTC	CASSLGPGTGSSYEQYF
TRBV5-1	TRBJ1-3	-	-	TGCGCCAGCAGCTTGGGGCAGGGGATAGCTGGAAACACCATATATTTT	CASSLGQGIAGNTIYF
TRBV28	TRBJ1-3	-	-	TGTGCCAGCAGTCCCCGGGGGAATACTGGAAACACCATATATTTT	CASSPRGNTGNTIYF
TRBV19	TRBJ1-5	TRBD1	-	TGTGCCAGTAGTCCCCGGGACAGGTCCGGTCAGCCCCAGCATTTT	CASSPRDRSGQPQHF
TRBV7-2	TRBJ2-1	-	-	TGTGCCAGCAGCTTAGCTTTAGTTAATGAGCAGTTCTTC	CASSLALVNEQFF
TRBV5-1	TRBJ2-7	TRBD1	-	TGCGCCAGCAGCCTGGGGACAGGGGGATCCCACGAGCAGTACTTC	CASSLGTGGSHEQYF
TRBV7-9	TRBJ2-3	-	-	TGTGCCAGCAGCCCCGGGACACTTATTCTCACAGATACGCAGTATTTT	CASSPGTLILTDTQYF
TRBV28	TRBJ1-4	TRBD1	-	TGTGCCAGCAGTCAAGACAGGGTCGGAATAAATGAAAAACTGTTTTTT	CASSQDRVGINEKLFF
TRBV7-8	TRBJ2-1	-	-	TGTGCCAGCAGCTTAGGACAGACGAATGAGCAGTTCTTC	CASSLGQTNEQFF
TRBV4-1	TRBJ1-5	TRBD1	-	TGCGCCAGCAGAGGGACAGGCCAAAGGCCCCAGCATTTT	CASRGTGQRPQHF
TRBV4-3	TRBJ1-6	TRBD1	-	TGCGCCAGCAGCCAGGACCCGGGACAGAATTCACCCCTCCACTTT	CASSQDPGQNSPLHF
TRBV9	TRBJ2-2	TRBD2	-	TGTGCCAGCAGCGCTGCCGGACTAGGTCGCGCGAACACCGGGGAGCTGTTTTTT	CASSAAGLGRANTGELFF
TRBV6-6	TRBJ2-3	-	-	TGTGCCAGCACTAGGACATCCACAGATACGCAGTATTTT	CASTRTSTDTQYF
TRBV9	TRBJ1-1	-	-	TGTGCCAGCAGCTACCTCCCGCCGCAGGACACGAACACTGAAGCTTTCTTT	CASSYLPPQDTNTEAFF
TRBV6-5	TRBJ2-2	TRBD1	-	TGTGCCAGCAGTTTCGCCGGGACAGGGGGCGGTGGGGAGCTGTTTTTT	CASSFAGTGGGGELFF
TRBV7-8	TRBJ2-2	TRBD1	-	TGTGCCAGCAGCCCTCGTAGGACAGGGGGCCCCACCGGGGAGCTGTTTTTT	CASSPRRTGGPTGELFF